The 19 T cell receptor beta chains below all came from one sample that was sequenced in a study of identical twins. MiXCR, run by TCRdb on the 5' RACE reads, gives a single entry per CDR3 protein. The profile covers some 630,000 distinct CDR3 sequences, with roughly 6.6% appearing a single time and 1.6% taken by the ten largest. These same data were also listed under a study on yellow fever vaccine responses in identical twins.

The material sequenced was PBMCs. The receptors derive from a woman in her late teens or twenties in good health.

This clonotype occurred a few times. The chain employs TRBV7-4 and TRBJ1-1; the D is unclear. The V gene lost 5 bases and the J gene lost 6 bases, with 13 bases spanning the gap. CDR3 length equals 13 residues. Germline V gives CDR1 SGHVT, CDR2 SQSDAQ. CDR3 in amino acids: CASSLRVSAEAFF. In DNA form, the CDR3 reads TGTGCCAGCAGCCTCCGGGTTAGCGCTGAAGCTTTCTTT.

This clonotype was seen repeatedly, ten times or more. This sequence joins TRBV28 and TRBJ1-1, with TRBD1 identical over 7 bases. The trim removed 6 bases at V and 5 bases at J, leaving 6 bases unmatched. This CDR3 is 13 amino acids long. CDR1 and CDR2 (germline): MDHEN, SYDVKM. CDR3 sequence reads: CASSYRGGTEAFF. The CDR3 region has the DNA TGTGCCAGCAGCTACAGGGGAGGGACTGAAGCTTTCTTT.

This clonotype has ten or more counts. The J gene is TRBJ1-1, the V gene TRBV6-5, with no clear D. Germline CDR1 is MNHEY and CDR2 is SVGAGI. The CDR3 length is 11 residues. V was shortened by 10 bases and J by 1 base, with 7 bases between the two germline ends. CDR3 residues: CATTGNTEAFF. DNA of the CDR3: TGTGCCACCACCGGGAACACTGAAGCTTTCTTT.

Ten or more counts support this clonotype. The V gene is TRBV4-1, the J gene TRBJ1-5; D possibly corresponds to TRBD1 (5 bases). Looked up from germline, CDR1 is MGHRA and CDR2 is YSYEKL. This CDR3 region has 15 residues. V lost 0 bases and J lost 4, with 10 bases in between. The CDR3 coding sequence is TGCGCCAGCAGCCAAGATGGGGGTGAGAATCAGCCCCAGCATTTT. This sequence encodes CASSQDGGENQPQHF.

This clonotype was found many times. V usage is TRBV7-2 and J usage is TRBJ1-5; D call uncertain. Per germline, CDR1 SGHTA and CDR2 FQGNSA. CDR3 size: 13 residues. Trimming took 1 base from V and 5 from J, leaving 6 bases between them. The CDR3 DNA reads TGTGCCAGCAGCTTAGAAGGATATCAGCCCCAGCATTTT. Residues: CASSLEGYQPQHF.

This clonotype was observed many times. The gene calls are TRBV10-3 and TRBJ1-6; no reliable D call. This CDR3 has 16 residues. Germline V gene sequence: CDR1 ENHRY, CDR2 SYGVKD. The germline V and J ends were trimmed by 0 bases and 7 bases, with 13 bases remaining between them. The CDR3 reads CAISESILPVNSPLHF. Written as DNA, the CDR3 is TGTGCCATCAGTGAGTCGATCCTTCCGGTCAATTCACCCCTCCACTTT.

This clonotype has at least ten counts. V and J are TRBV7-9 and TRBJ1-4; D perhaps matches TRBD1 (5 bases). The length of the CDR3 is 15 residues. Germline CDR1 and CDR2: SEHNR and FQNEAQ (reference sequence). V was trimmed by 6 bases and J by 8 bases, leaving 19 bases between them. The chain's CDR3 is CASSTTGALKEKLFF. The CDR3 DNA reads as TGTGCCAGCAGTACAACTGGGGCGCTTAAGGAAAAACTGTTTTTT.

This clonotype appeared many times. The CDR3 is CASSPRRDRSNTF. In nucleotides, the CDR3 is TGTGCCAGCAGTCCCAGACGAGACAGGAGCAACACCTTC. This sequence joins TRBV12-3 or TRBV12-4 and TRBJ1-2, with a tentative D call TRBD1 (6 bases). CDR3 length equals 13 residues. Trimming pared 5 bases from V and 12 bases from J, leaving 19 bases between.

At least ten counts were recorded for this clonotype. The genes are TRBV12-3 or TRBV12-4 and TRBJ1-4; 8 bases are shared with TRBD1. V trimming: 7 bases; J trimming: 5 bases; junction bases outside the gene matches: 6. The CDR3 has 14 residues. Written as DNA, the CDR3 is TGTGCCAGCACCCGTAGACAGGGGAATGAAAAACTGTTTTTT. It specifies CASTRRQGNEKLFF.

This chain uses TRBV20-1 with TRBJ2-5, with TRBD2 identical over 7 bases. The V gene's germline CDR1 is DFQATT and CDR2 SNEGSKA (reference sequence). J gave up 2 bases and V 2 bases, and 5 bases lay outside the gene matches. The CDR3 sequence is 14 residues long. CDR3 bases: TGCAGTGCTAGACCCCGGGGGGTTCAAGAGACCCAGTACTTC. This codes for CSARPRGVQETQYF.

This clonotype was seen at least ten times. The chain carries TRBV4-1 and TRBJ2-3, with D perhaps assigned TRBD1 or TRBD2 (7 bases each). V lost 3 bases and J 1 base, leaving 11 bases between the germline ends. The CDR3 totals 15 residues. Germline V gene data show CDR1 as MGHRA and CDR2 as YSYEKL. In DNA form, the CDR3 reads TGCGCCAGCAGCCAGGGAGGGACAGGCACAGATACGCAGTATTTT. Amino acids: CASSQGGTGTDTQYF.

This clonotype was seen repeatedly, ten times or more. The chain joins TRBV5-1 to TRBJ2-2; no reliable D call. Trimming cost V 4 bases and J 0 bases, with 10 bases left between them. The CDR3 runs to 15 residues. Germline values: CDR1 SGHRS, CDR2 YFSETQ. The CDR3 coding sequence is TGCGCCAGCAGCCGGCAAGGGCCGAACACCGGGGAGCTGTTTTTT. As protein: CASSRQGPNTGELFF.

This chain joins TRBV29-1 and TRBJ2-1, with a possible D match to TRBD1 (6 bases). V lost 4 bases and J lost 0, with 13 bases in between. Germline V gene lookup returns CDR1 SQVTM and CDR2 ANQGSEA. The CDR3 totals 15 residues. Written as DNA, the CDR3 is TGCAGCGTTGCGGGGCAGGGGAGCTCCTACAATGAGCAGTTCTTC. It yields the protein CSVAGQGSSYNEQFF.

The chain employs TRBV27 and TRBJ2-3, with D tentatively TRBD2 (6 bases). CDR1 MNHEY and CDR2 SMNVEV come from the germline V gene (reference sequence). V lost 2 bases to trimming and J lost 3 bases, with 12 bases between them. This CDR3 comprises 15 residues. The CDR3 sequence is CASSLKRRGTDTQYF. The CDR3 bases are TGTGCCAGCAGTTTAAAGAGGAGGGGAACAGATACGCAGTATTTT.

This clonotype appeared many times. This chain uses TRBV7-9 with TRBJ2-5; 7 bases line up with TRBD1. This CDR3 has 15 amino acids. The J segment lost 3 bases and the V segment lost 10 bases, leaving 14 bases of the junction unmatched. Germline V gives CDR1 SEHNR, CDR2 FQNEAQ (reference sequence). In DNA, the CDR3 is TGTGCCATCCCGAGACCCGGGACAGAAAAAGAGACCCAGTACTTC. It yields the protein CAIPRPGTEKETQYF.

There are a few counts of this clonotype. The chain links TRBV3-1 to TRBJ1-1; D not certain. This CDR3 region has 15 residues. The germline V and J ends were trimmed by 0 bases and 1 base, with 9 bases remaining between them. Germline assignment: CDR1 LGHDT and CDR2 YNNKEL (reference sequence). CDR3 DNA sequence: TGTGCCAGCAGCCAAGATCCGGGGTCGAACACTGAAGCTTTCTTT. It is translated as CASSQDPGSNTEAFF.

This clonotype was seen more than once but under ten times. The gene calls are TRBV11-2 and TRBJ2-7, with TRBD1 as a possible D gene (6 bases). Trimming pared 0 bases from V and 4 bases from J, leaving 16 bases between. CDR3 length: 16 residues. Germline V gene lookup returns CDR1 SGHAT and CDR2 FQNNGV. CDR3 nucleotides: TGTGCCAGCAGCTTAGAAGGGGGAGATGGGCTTTACGAGCAGTACTTC. It translates to CASSLEGGDGLYEQYF.

The chain joins TRBV11-2 to TRBJ2-1; D remains ambiguous. Germline lookup yields CDR1 SGHAT and CDR2 FQNNGV. The CDR3 is made up of 15 amino acids. The V end lost 3 bases, the J end lost 9 bases, and 18 bases lay between the germline ends. This CDR3 is CASSFPGPIYVEQFF. CDR3 bases: TGTGCCAGCAGCTTCCCCGGGCCAATTTACGTTGAGCAGTTCTTC.

This clonotype was counted at least ten times. The chain joins TRBV12-3 or TRBV12-4 to TRBJ2-4, with D maybe TRBD1 (6 bases). V dropped 1 base and J dropped 1 base, with 8 bases sitting between them. The CDR3 loop spans 15 amino acids. CDR3 bases: TGTGCCAGCAGTTTAGACAGGGTGGCCAAAAACATTCAGTACTTC. Protein product: CASSLDRVAKNIQYF.